This is a list of T cell receptor beta chains from one sample in a study of low-dose radiotherapy and immunotherapy resistance in tumors. One entry per CDR3 protein, called by TCRdb with MiXCR from the reads. This sample has roughly 100,000 distinct CDR3 sequences, with about 20% found just once. The sample in question was PBMCs, obtained after low-dose radiotherapy plus immunotherapy. The receptor source for this set is a female donor with ovarian cancer. Each CDR3 is given with its conserved first and last residue. A D gene is named only where the DNA matches it firmly. Clone size is given for some rows only: seen once, a few or many times, or a class if the clone is expanded.

D: TRBD1; J: TRBJ2-5; size: many; V: TRBV3-1; DNA: TGTGCCAGCAGCGGATTGACAGGGGAGACCCAGTACTTC; CDR3: CASSGLTGETQYF
D: TRBD1; J: TRBJ1-5; size: few; V: TRBV30; DNA: TGTGCCTGGAGTGTAGGGACAGGGTTTCAGCCCCAGCATTTT; CDR3: CAWSVGTGFQPQHF
D: .; J: TRBJ2-1; size: many; V: TRBV4-2; DNA: TGTGCCAGCAGCCAAGCCGGAGGGCTAGGACTTGGCTCCTACAATGAGCAGTTCTTC; CDR3: CASSQAGGLGLGSYNEQFF
D: TRBD1; J: TRBJ2-1; size: .; V: TRBV23-1; DNA: TGCGCCAGCATAGGACAGGGAGACAATGAGCAGTTCTTC; CDR3: CASIGQGDNEQFF
D: .; J: TRBJ2-1; size: many; V: TRBV7-3; DNA: TGTGCCAGCAGCAACCATTTAGCGATCAGCGGAAACAATGAGCAGTTCTTC; CDR3: CASSNHLAISGNNEQFF
D: .; J: TRBJ2-3; size: many; V: TRBV7-3; DNA: TGTGCCAGCAGCTCCGAAGGGGGGCTCCTCGGGGGAGCAGATACGCAGTATTTT; CDR3: CASSSEGGLLGGADTQYF
D: .; J: TRBJ2-5; size: many; V: TRBV5-1; DNA: TGCGCCAGCAGCTCTAGGACGGGGCAAGAGACCCAGTACTTC; CDR3: CASSSRTGQETQYF
D: .; J: TRBJ2-5; size: .; V: TRBV5-3; DNA: TGTGCCAGCAGCTTGGCGGCGACCCAGTACTTC; CDR3: CASSLAATQYF
D: TRBD2; J: TRBJ2-3; size: many; V: TRBV9; DNA: TGTGCCAGCAGCCGAGGGACTAGCGGGTACAGCACAGATACGCAGTATTTT; CDR3: CASSRGTSGYSTDTQYF
D: .; J: TRBJ1-4; size: many; V: TRBV12-3/TRBV12-4; DNA: TGTGCCAGCAGTTTAGTGGGGGGCGCGGATGAAAAACTGTTTTTT; CDR3: CASSLVGGADEKLFF
D: TRBD2; J: TRBJ2-7; size: many; V: TRBV5-6; DNA: TGTGCCAGCAGCTTCCTGACTAGCGGGGTCCTTCCCTACGAGCAGTACTTC; CDR3: CASSFLTSGVLPYEQYF
D: TRBD2; J: TRBJ2-5; size: many; V: TRBV3-1; DNA: TGTGCCAGCAGCCATGGAGCTAGCGGGAGGGCCGGGGAGACCCAGTACTTC; CDR3: CASSHGASGRAGETQYF
D: .; J: TRBJ1-1; size: many; V: TRBV29-1; DNA: TGCAGCGTTTTGGGGCCGGGAACGAACACTGAAGCTTTCTTT; CDR3: CSVLGPGTNTEAFF
D: .; J: TRBJ1-2; size: few; V: TRBV7-3; DNA: TGTGCCAGCAGCTTAACTCGAAGTAGTGGCTACACCTTC; CDR3: CASSLTRSSGYTF
D: TRBD2; J: TRBJ2-3; size: .; V: TRBV25-1; DNA: TGTGCCAGCATGGGACTAGCGGGAAGTGGTACGCAGTATTTT; CDR3: CASMGLAGSGTQYF
D: .; J: TRBJ2-7; size: many; V: TRBV5-1; DNA: TGCGCCAGCAGCTCCCAAGGGGGATCCTACGAGCAGTACTTC; CDR3: CASSSQGGSYEQYF
D: .; J: TRBJ2-5; size: many; V: TRBV30; DNA: TGTGCCTGGAGTGTATCGCGGGGGACCCAGTACTTC; CDR3: CAWSVSRGTQYF
D: .; J: TRBJ2-7; size: many; V: TRBV7-3; DNA: TGTGCCAGCAGCCTGTCGGGTGGCTCCTACGAGCAGTACTTC; CDR3: CASSLSGGSYEQYF
D: .; J: TRBJ2-7; size: many; V: TRBV7-8; DNA: TGTGCCAGCACCTCACAGGGTCCGGACTACGAGCAGTACTTC; CDR3: CASTSQGPDYEQYF
D: TRBD1; J: TRBJ1-1; size: .; V: TRBV2; DNA: TGTGCCAGCATATTGGACAGGGCTATCCCTGAAGCTTTCTTT; CDR3: CASILDRAIPEAFF
D: .; J: TRBJ2-2; size: .; V: TRBV7-8; DNA: TGTGCCAGCAGCTTAAAAGAAGGGGCGGGGCCAGAAAATGCGAACACCGGGGAGCTGTTTTTT; CDR3: CASSLKEGAGPENANTGELFF
D: TRBD1; J: TRBJ2-3; size: few; V: TRBV4-1; DNA: TGCGCCAGCAGCCACTCAGGGGGAAGCACAGATACGCAGTATTTT; CDR3: CASSHSGGSTDTQYF
D: TRBD1; J: TRBJ1-6; size: many; V: TRBV28; DNA: TGTGGGGTCAGGGGGATAACTTCTGGATCCCTCCACTTT; CDR3: CGVRGITSGSLHF
D: TRBD1; J: TRBJ1-5; size: .; V: TRBV6-6; DNA: TGTGCCAGCAGTCCTGGACAGGGGGCACCTGGGGGGAGCAATCAGCCCCAGCATTTT; CDR3: CASSPGQGAPGGSNQPQHF
D: .; J: TRBJ2-3; size: many; V: TRBV23-1; DNA: TGCGCCAGCAGTCTATACCCCACAGATACGCAGTATTTT; CDR3: CASSLYPTDTQYF
D: TRBD1; J: TRBJ2-7; size: many; V: TRBV20-1; DNA: TGCAGTGCCTTAGGCAATTCGGGACAGGGCCACGAGCAGTACTTC; CDR3: CSALGNSGQGHEQYF
D: TRBD2; J: TRBJ2-2; size: .; V: TRBV2; DNA: TGTGCCAGCAGTGATGAGATAACTAGCGGGAGTATCGGGGAGCTGTTTTTT; CDR3: CASSDEITSGSIGELFF
D: .; J: TRBJ2-5; size: .; V: TRBV12-3/TRBV12-4; DNA: TGTGCCAGCACCCCAGGGGTGGGGACCCAGTACTTC; CDR3: CASTPGVGTQYF
D: .; J: TRBJ1-2; size: .; V: TRBV20-1; DNA: TGCAGTGCTAGAGACGGGCCCGGTTTCTACACCTTC; CDR3: CSARDGPGFYTF